Here is one TCR beta chain with its context. This record belongs to a study of blood T cell repertoires in COVID-19. Study-level background: There were acute and convalescent COVID-19 samples, and they came from the United States, Italy and Spain. PBMCs, B-cell-depleted T cells, or T cells provided the cDNA or gDNA that made up the material.

With 5 bases clipped from V and 5 bases from J, the junction kept 10 bases outside the gene matches. The CDR3 sequence is 15 residues long. Germline assignment: CDR1 SGHTA and CDR2 FQGNSA. Original processing methods: Cell counts per sample came from amplifying reference gene primers. The assay was immunoSEQ multiplex PCR, and TCRdb's table has in-frame clones only and misses some. V and J calls and clone size are copied from that table; D and trimming were computed from the DNA. The table records 150,000 to 170,000 clones, approximately 73% of them present only once. This rearrangement joins TRBV7-2 to TRBJ1-2; 8 bases are a match to TRBD1. The clonotype comes from a woman over 75 with acute or convalescent COVID-19. The sequenced sample was peripheral blood. CDR3 bases: TGTGCCAGCAGCCCAAACACAGGGGGTCGGTATGGCTACACCTTC. This codes for CASSPNTGGRYGYTF.